Each of the 14 T cell receptor beta chains below was sequenced from the same sample in a study of PD-1 blockade in classical Hodgkin lymphoma. The protocol was immunoSEQ multiplex PCR, while the TCRdb copy is restricted to in-frame clones and leaves out a portion. The sample shows roughly 38,000 clones, roughly 86% of them seen only once. Autologous stem cell transplantation was followed by relapse in every patient, and brentuximab vedotin exposure varied. The sample was peripheral blood mononuclear cells (PBMCs), taken before the second cycle of nivolumab. All receptors derive from a human donor with classical Hodgkin lymphoma.

The V and J genes are TRBV19 and TRBJ1-6; D call uncertain. V was shortened by 7 bases and J by 5 bases, with 12 bases between the two germline ends. The CDR3 is 14 residues long. CDR1 and CDR2 from the germline V gene are LNHDA and SQIVND (reference sequence). The CDR3 bases are TGTGCCAGTACCGCTCCGGAAAATAATTCACCCCTCCACTTT. Translating gives CASTAPENNSPLHF. The whole variable domain, remainder taken from reference TRBV19 and TRBJ1-6, is DGGITQSPKYLFRKEGQNVTLSCEQNLNHDAMYWYRQDPGQGLRLIYYSQIVNDFQKGDIAEGYSVSREKKESFPLTVTSAQKNPTAFYLCASTAPENNSPLHFGNGTRLTVT.

This chain joins TRBV7-9 and TRBJ2-7; D is undetermined. The CDR3 has 13 residues. V dropped 2 bases and J dropped 1 base, with 6 bases sitting between them. The germline gives CDR1 SEHNR, CDR2 FQNEAQ (reference sequence). This CDR3 reads CASSLPSSYEQYF. The CDR3 region has the DNA TGTGCCAGCAGCTTACCCTCATCCTACGAGCAGTACTTC.

This sequence joins TRBV5-6 and TRBJ2-7; D unclear. V was cut by 3 bases and J by 0 bases, with 7 bases left in between. This CDR3 contains 13 residues. Per germline, CDR1 SGHDT and CDR2 YYEEEE. CDR3 nucleotide sequence: TGTGCCAGCAGCTCGGATCCCTCCTACGAGCAGTACTTC. Protein product: CASSSDPSYEQYF.

The rearrangement uses TRBV21-1 and TRBJ2-7. TRBV21-1 is labeled a pseudogene. This CDR3 comprises 15 residues. In nucleotides, the CDR3 is TGTGCCAGCATCCAAAATGTGGGGGGCCCCTACGAGCAGTACTTC. Translation: CASIQNVGGPYEQYF.

The chain links TRBV7-2 to TRBJ1-5; D unclear. This CDR3 region has 13 residues. Germline CDR1 is SGHTA and CDR2 is FQGNSA. Trimming cost V 3 bases and J 5 bases, with 8 bases left between them. CDR3 sequence reads: CASSLDGHQPQHF. The CDR3 nucleotides read TGTGCCAGCAGCTTGGACGGGCATCAGCCCCAGCATTTT.

The chain uses TRBV6-5 and TRBJ2-3, with 11 bases identical to TRBD2. Germline V CDR1 and CDR2: MNHEY, SVGAGI. This CDR3 is 15 amino acids long. Trimming removed 0 bases from V and 8 bases from J; junction bases left unmatched: 4. Written as DNA, the CDR3 is TGTGCCAGCAGTTACTCGACTAGCGGGAAGGCTACGCAGTATTTT. Translation: CASSYSTSGKATQYF.

This clone was seen only once. The V call is TRBV11-2, the J call TRBJ2-2, with 8 nucleotides matching TRBD2. The CDR3 runs 15 residues. CDR1 and CDR2 from the germline V gene are SGHAT and FQNNGV. The ends lost 7 bases at V and 5 bases at J; junction bases unmatched: 9. The CDR3 spells CASTSSGRRTGELFF. CDR3 in DNA: TGTGCCAGCACCAGCAGCGGGAGACGTACCGGGGAGCTGTTTTTT. The full variable domain, completed using reference TRBV11-2 and TRBJ2-2, is EAGVAQSPRYKIIEKRQSVAFWCNPISGHATLYWYQQILGQGPKLLIQFQNNGVVDDSQLPKDRFSAERLKGVDSTLKIQPAKLEDSAVYLCASTSSGRRTGELFFGEGSRLTVL.

In DNA form, the CDR3 reads TGTGCCATCAGTGAGCCGCCGGGGCGGGGGGTAACCGGGGAGCTGTTTTTT. It yields the protein CAISEPPGRGVTGELFF. The chain is built from TRBV10-3 and TRBJ2-2, with 8 bases fitting TRBD2. V lost 2 bases to trimming and J lost 5 bases; unmatched junction nucleotides: 10. CDR3 length: 17 residues. CDR1 and CDR2 from the germline V gene are ENHRY and SYGVKD.

The chain combines TRBV18 with TRBJ1-4, with a weak D call TRBD1 (6 bases). Germline values: CDR1 KGHSH, CDR2 LQKENI. V shed 6 bases and J shed 3 bases, with 17 bases lying between them. This CDR3 has 16 residues. In nucleotides, the CDR3 is TGTGCCAGCTCCCCCCTGGGTACAGGGTCTAATGAAAAACTGTTTTTT. The encoded protein is CASSPLGTGSNEKLFF.

In nucleotides, the CDR3 is TGTGCCAGTAGTATCCTAGCGGCGGGGGGGCGAACAGATACGCAGTATTTT. Protein product: CASSILAAGGRTDTQYF. The rearrangement joins TRBV19 to TRBJ2-3, with 9 positions matching TRBD2. The CDR3 contains 17 residues. The trim removed 3 bases at V and 3 bases at J, leaving 10 bases unmatched. Per germline, CDR1 LNHDA and CDR2 SQIVND (reference sequence). Combining the CDR3 with reference TRBV19 and TRBJ2-3 gives the whole variable domain DGGITQSPKYLFRKEGQNVTLSCEQNLNHDAMYWYRQDPGQGLRLIYYSQIVNDFQKGDIAEGYSVSREKKESFPLTVTSAQKNPTAFYLCASSILAAGGRTDTQYFGPGTRLTVL.

The chain is built from TRBV10-1 and TRBJ1-1; D possibly corresponds to TRBD1 (5 bases). Germline lookup yields CDR1 WNHNN and CDR2 SYGVQD (reference sequence). The V end was cut by 0 bases, the J end by 5 bases, with 13 bases between. The length of the CDR3 is 15 residues. CDR3 sequence (DNA): TGCGCCAGCAGTGAGTCGGGGTGGGGGTTGACTGAAGCTTTCTTT. As protein: CASSESGWGLTEAFF.

This clone was detected only once. The V gene is TRBV10-3, the J gene TRBJ2-1; D may be TRBD1 or TRBD2 (5 bases each). CDR3 length: 14 residues. Trimming took off 4 bases at V and 9 bases at J, with 16 bases between the two ends. Germline V gene data show CDR1 as ENHRY and CDR2 as SYGVKD. CDR3 loop: CAISGTGTFGEQFF. The CDR3 nucleotides read TGTGCCATCAGTGGCACCGGGACCTTCGGTGAGCAGTTCTTC.

The chain couples TRBV11-2 to TRBJ1-4, with D unclear. The CDR3 is 12 amino acids. The V gene's germline CDR1 is SGHAT and CDR2 FQNNGV. V was shortened by 5 bases and J by 8 bases, with 9 bases between the two germline ends. The CDR3 loop reads CASSPVSEKLFF. CDR3 DNA sequence: TGTGCCAGCAGCCCCGTTAGCGAAAAACTGTTTTTT.

This clone was picked up a small number of times. V gene TRBV19 combines with J gene TRBJ1-6, with D hard to call. This CDR3 is 13 amino acids long. Germline CDR1 is LNHDA and CDR2 is SQIVND (reference sequence). Trimming left V 10 bases short and J 9 bases short, with 16 bases between. The CDR3 protein is CATMERAPSPLHF. The CDR3 DNA is TGTGCCACCATGGAGAGGGCCCCTTCACCCCTCCACTTT.